A single sample gave rise to the 23 T cell receptor beta chains below, sequenced in a study of T cell repertoires in cytomegalovirus infection. MiXCR, applied by TCRdb to the reads, yields one record per CDR3 protein. The table lists roughly 500,000 distinct CDR3 sequences, 16% of them singletons. The material sequenced was CD8+ T cells from PBMCs. All receptors come from a human donor in good health (CMV status not recorded). Some clones in this sample may be carry-over from other donors' samples.

This clonotype turned up a few times. The CDR3 spells CASSLGVAGLSYEQYF. CDR3 DNA sequence: TGTGCCAGCAGCCTTGGGGTAGCGGGCCTGTCCTACGAGCAGTACTTC. The genes are TRBV5-4 and TRBJ2-7; the match to TRBD2 covers 7 bases. Trimming took 4 bases from V and 1 from J; bases not matched to a gene: 11. This CDR3 is built from 16 residues. Germline V lookup: CDR1 SGHNT, CDR2 YYREEE (reference sequence).

This clonotype was counted many times. The chain has TRBV28 and TRBJ2-1, with D perhaps TRBD1 or TRBD2 (5 bases each). From germline, CDR1 is MDHEN and CDR2 SYDVKM. This CDR3 region has 13 residues. The V end lost 8 bases, the J end lost 10 bases, and 18 bases lay between the germline ends. CDR3: CASASAGTIEQFF. For the CDR3, the DNA is TGTGCCAGCGCCTCAGCCGGGACGATAGAGCAGTTCTTC.

The sample holds many counts of this clonotype. This sequence joins TRBV7-9 and TRBJ2-1; D is unclear. Germline V gene lookup returns CDR1 SEHNR and CDR2 FQNEAQ (reference sequence). CDR3 size: 13 residues. Trimming stripped 5 bases from V and 9 bases from J, with 14 bases between. The chain's CDR3 is CASSPPEESEQFF. CDR3 coding DNA: TGTGCCAGCAGCCCGCCCGAGGAATCTGAGCAGTTCTTC.

The chain links TRBV29-1 to TRBJ2-7; D not certain. V was clipped by 7 bases and J by 1 base, with 14 bases between them. The germline V gene has CDR1 SQVTM and CDR2 ANQGSEA. The CDR3 has 13 residues. The CDR3 DNA follows: TGCAGCGCTGGTTTTGCCAGTTCCTACGAGCAGTACTTC. It translates to CSAGFASSYEQYF.

The chain joins TRBV12-3 or TRBV12-4 to TRBJ2-4, with D possibly matching TRBD2 (6 bases). V was trimmed by 5 bases and J by 6 bases, leaving 23 bases between them. CDR3 length: 17 residues. The CDR3 DNA follows: TGTGCCAGCAGTATGGGGGGTTCGACCTCCCACGTAAACATTCAGTACTTC. Its protein is CASSMGGSTSHVNIQYF.

This clonotype was seen only a few times. CDR3 protein: CASSLVDVDGYTF. CDR3 DNA: TGTGCCAGCAGCTTAGTGGACGTGGATGGCTACACCTTC. This chain connects TRBV7-9 to TRBJ1-2; no clear D gene. The CDR3 extends over 13 amino acids. Germline loops: CDR1 SEHNR, CDR2 FQNEAQ (reference sequence). V was clipped by 1 base and J by 6 bases, with 9 bases between them. Full variable domain (outside the CDR3, taken from reference TRBV7-9 and TRBJ1-2): DTGVSQNPRHKITKRGQNVTFRCDPISEHNRLYWYRQTLGQGPEFLTYFQNEAQLEKSRLLSDRFSAERPKGSFSTLEIQRTEQGDSAMYLCASSLVDVDGYTFGSGTRLTVV.

This clonotype appeared a few times. The chain has TRBV5-1 and TRBJ2-1, with no clear D. The CDR3 extends over 17 amino acids. V was shortened by 2 bases and J by 2 bases, with 17 bases between the two germline ends. The V gene's germline CDR1 is SGHRS and CDR2 YFSETQ. CDR3 nucleotide sequence: TGCGCCAGCAGCTTTCGGACGGTGAACCCAGCCTACAATGAGCAGTTCTTC. Protein sequence: CASSFRTVNPAYNEQFF.

This clonotype has ten or more counts. The chain has TRBV27 and TRBJ1-2, with unresolved D. Trimming left V 3 bases short and J 6 bases short, with 17 bases between. Germline V gives CDR1 MNHEY, CDR2 SMNVEV (reference sequence). This CDR3 has 15 amino acids. This CDR3 reads CASSFSVGAADGYTF. The CDR3 nucleotides are TGTGCCAGCAGTTTTTCGGTGGGAGCAGCAGATGGCTACACCTTC.

This clonotype was seen ten or more times. The rearrangement joins TRBV7-9 to TRBJ2-6; no definite D call. Germline V gene data show CDR1 as SEHNR and CDR2 as FQNEAQ (reference sequence). Trimming pared 2 bases from V and 0 bases from J, leaving 5 bases between. The CDR3 has 15 amino acids. The CDR3, as DNA: TGTGCCAGCAGCTTACCAATCTCTGGGGCCAACGTCCTGACTTTC. Its translation: CASSLPISGANVLTF.

This clonotype was seen only a few times. The chain links TRBV14 to TRBJ1-2; 10 nucleotides match TRBD1. Germline loops: CDR1 SGHDN, CDR2 FVKESK. The CDR3 has 16 amino acids. V shed 0 bases, J shed 5 bases, and the junction held 6 bases outside the gene matches. As DNA, the CDR3 is TGTGCCAGCAGCCAAGATCCCCGGACAGGGGGGTATGGCTACACCTTC. Translation: CASSQDPRTGGYGYTF.

This chain links TRBV9 with TRBJ2-7; D is unresolved. CDR1 and CDR2 from the germline V gene are SGDLS and YYNGEE. The CDR3 has 13 residues. V was cut by 0 bases and J by 3 bases, with 7 bases left in between. CDR3 DNA sequence: TGTGCCAGCAGCGTAGGTACGCACTACGAGCAGTACTTC. It yields the protein CASSVGTHYEQYF.

There are many counts of this clonotype. V and J are TRBV6-1 and TRBJ2-3; 9 nucleotides agree with TRBD2. The CDR3 has 15 amino acids. Germline loops: CDR1 MNHNS, CDR2 SASEGT. V shed 2 bases, J shed 5 bases, and the junction held 5 bases outside the gene matches. As DNA, the CDR3 is TGTGCCAGCAGTGAATCTAGCGGGGAAGGAGATACGCAGTATTTT. It codes for CASSESSGEGDTQYF.

The chain couples TRBV5-6 to TRBJ2-1; TRBD1 matches at 8 bases. V shed 4 bases and J 10 bases; nucleotides not matched to a gene: 10. The CDR3 covers 14 residues. CDR1 is SGHDT and CDR2 is YYEEEE in the germline V gene. The CDR3 protein is CASSQVTGVKEQFF. CDR3 DNA sequence: TGTGCCAGCAGCCAGGTGACAGGGGTAAAAGAGCAGTTCTTC.

The rearrangement joins TRBV9 to TRBJ2-7; D not certain. This CDR3 has 15 residues. The germline V and J ends were trimmed by 0 bases and 2 bases, with 12 bases remaining between them. Germline V gene sequence: CDR1 SGDLS, CDR2 YYNGEE. CDR3 in DNA: TGTGCCAGCAGCGTAGAGGGCTCTCCCGCCTACGAGCAGTACTTC. Residues: CASSVEGSPAYEQYF. The complete variable domain, with remaining parts taken from reference TRBV9 and TRBJ2-7, reads DSGVTQTPKHLITATGQRVTLRCSPRSGDLSVYWYQQSLDQGLQFLIQYYNGEERAKGNILERFSAQQFPDLHSELNLSSLELGDSALYFCASSVEGSPAYEQYFGPGTRLTVT.

V gene TRBV20-1 combines with J gene TRBJ2-2, with 9 bases aligning to TRBD1. The ends lost 6 bases at V and 5 bases at J; junction bases unmatched: 7. The CDR3 sequence is 14 residues long. From germline, CDR1 is DFQATT and CDR2 SNEGSKA (reference sequence). CDR3 DNA sequence: TGCAGTGCGTCCCGGGACAGGGTTACCGGGGAGCTGTTTTTT. Translating it yields CSASRDRVTGELFF.

This clonotype appeared a few times. CDR3 region: CASSPAAGLEAFF. The CDR3 nucleotides read TGTGCCAGCAGCCCCGCCGCGGGGCTTGAAGCTTTCTTT. The chain recombines TRBV9 with TRBJ1-1; tentatively, D is TRBD1 (5 bases). V lost 4 bases and J lost 7, with 14 bases in between. The germline V gene has CDR1 SGDLS and CDR2 YYNGEE. This CDR3 spans 13 amino acids.

Note on this clonotype: A much more abundant neighbour one base away suggests this may be a read error. The J gene is TRBJ2-1, the V gene TRBV11-2; D call uncertain. The length of the CDR3 is 14 residues. Trimming cost V 5 bases and J 3 bases, with 11 bases left between them. CDR1 and CDR2 from the germline V gene are SGHAT and FQNNGV. CDR3 sequence: CASSPPEHYNEQFF. The CDR3 nucleotides are TGTGCCAGCAGCCCCCCCGAACACTACAATGAGCAGTTCTTC.

The chain has TRBV6-2 or TRBV6-3 and TRBJ2-1, with TRBD2 matching over 9 bases. From germline, CDR1 is MNHEY and CDR2 SVGEGT. The V and J ends lost 0 bases and 4 bases, in that order; junction bases with no gene match: 4. CDR3 length: 16 residues. DNA of the CDR3: TGTGCCAGCAGTTACTCCCCTAGCGGGGCATACAATGAGCAGTTCTTC. Its translation is CASSYSPSGAYNEQFF.

This clonotype occurred many times. The chain links TRBV4-1 to TRBJ2-7; TRBD1 is a possible D gene (6 bases). The CDR3 has 14 residues. Trimming left V 5 bases short and J 1 base short, with 12 bases between. Germline CDR1 MGHRA, CDR2 YSYEKL. CDR3 loop: CASSGPGQSYEQYF. DNA of the CDR3: TGCGCCAGCAGCGGACCGGGACAATCCTACGAGCAGTACTTC.

The rearrangement uses TRBV7-6 and TRBJ2-2; no clear D. Germline lookup yields CDR1 SGHVS and CDR2 FNYEAQ. This CDR3 has 14 residues. The germline V and J ends were trimmed by 4 bases and 1 base, with 7 bases remaining between them. CDR3 amino acids: CASSWTQNTGELFF. CDR3 bases: TGTGCCAGCAGCTGGACCCAGAACACCGGGGAGCTGTTTTTT.

Comment on this clonotype: Germline and junction disagree at one end, which may indicate a read error. The gene calls are TRBV28 and TRBJ1-2, with 8 bases aligning to TRBD1. The CDR3 consists of 16 residues. CDR1 MDHEN and CDR2 SYDVKM come from the germline V gene. In DNA, the CDR3 is TGTGCCAGCAGGATCACCTCGGACAGGGAAAACTATGTCTACACCTTC. This translates into CASRITSDRENYVYTF.

The rearrangement joins TRBV28 to TRBJ2-7; 9 bases line up with TRBD1. Looked up from germline, CDR1 is MDHEN and CDR2 is SYDVKM. The CDR3 has 16 amino acids. Trimming took 6 bases from V and 1 from J; bases not matched to a gene: 10. Here the CDR3 DNA reads TGTGCCAGCAGGCCTTATAAGGGACAGGGATCCTACGAGCAGTACTTC. Translated: CASRPYKGQGSYEQYF.

This clonotype has more than one count but fewer than ten. The rearrangement links TRBV6-5 to TRBJ2-3; 12 bases map to TRBD2. The V gene end was trimmed by 0 bases and the J gene end by 2 bases; junction bases not matched to a gene: 18. Germline-derived CDR1 and CDR2 are MNHEY and SVGAGI. The CDR3 runs 22 residues. This CDR3 is CASSYSRELAGGPRKDTDTQYF. The CDR3 nucleotides read TGTGCCAGCAGTTACTCGAGGGAACTAGCGGGAGGACCTCGAAAGGACACAGATACGCAGTATTTT.